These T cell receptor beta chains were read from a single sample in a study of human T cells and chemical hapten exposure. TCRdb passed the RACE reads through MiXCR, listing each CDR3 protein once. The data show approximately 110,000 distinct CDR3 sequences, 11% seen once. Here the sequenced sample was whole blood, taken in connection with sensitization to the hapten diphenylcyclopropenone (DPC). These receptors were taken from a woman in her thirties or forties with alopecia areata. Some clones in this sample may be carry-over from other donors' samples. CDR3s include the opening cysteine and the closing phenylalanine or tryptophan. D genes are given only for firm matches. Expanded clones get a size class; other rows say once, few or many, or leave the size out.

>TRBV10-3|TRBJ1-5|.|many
CAISEQSLSNQPQHF
TGTGCCATCAGTGAACAAAGCCTTAGCAATCAGCCCCAGCATTTT
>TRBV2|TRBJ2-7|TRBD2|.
CASSVASGEQYF
TGTGCCAGCAGTGTTGCTAGCGGGGAGCAGTACTTC
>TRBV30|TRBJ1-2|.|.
CAWTIQKGLKGYTF
TGTGCCTGGACCATCCAGAAAGGTCTCAAGGGCTACACCTTC
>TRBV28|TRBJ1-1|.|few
CASRPGSPMNTEAFF
TGTGCCAGCAGGCCCGGGTCTCCTATGAACACTGAAGCTTTCTTT
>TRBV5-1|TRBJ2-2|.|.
CASSSAGNTGELFF
TGCGCCAGCAGTTCAGCCGGGAACACCGGGGAGCTGTTTTTT
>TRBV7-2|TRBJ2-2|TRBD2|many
CASSLASGRATGELFF
TGTGCCAGCAGCTTAGCTAGCGGGAGGGCCACCGGGGAGCTGTTTTTT
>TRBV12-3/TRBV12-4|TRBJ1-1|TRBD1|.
CASIRTGRPEAFF
TGTGCCAGCATAAGGACAGGGCGGCCTGAAGCTTTCTTT
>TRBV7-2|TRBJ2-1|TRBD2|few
CASSPGLHSNEQFF
TGTGCCAGCAGCCCGGGACTACACTCCAATGAGCAGTTCTTC
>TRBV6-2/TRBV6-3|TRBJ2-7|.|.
CASSPNRATSYEQYF
TGTGCCAGCAGTCCTAACAGGGCAACCTCCTACGAGCAGTACTTC
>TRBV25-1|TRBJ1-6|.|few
CASRLASSYNSPLHF
TGTGCCAGCAGGTTGGCTAGCTCCTATAATTCACCCCTCCACTTT
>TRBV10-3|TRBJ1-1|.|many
CAISESTRGDAFF
TGTGCCATCAGTGAGTCGACCAGAGGGGACGCTTTCTTT
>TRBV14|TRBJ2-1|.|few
CASSPGTSHNEQFF
TGTGCCAGCAGCCCCGGGACTTCCCACAATGAGCAGTTCTTC
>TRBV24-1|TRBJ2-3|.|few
CATSESGTPDTQYF
TGTGCCACCAGTGAATCGGGGACCCCAGATACGCAGTATTTT
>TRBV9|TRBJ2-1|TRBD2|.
CASSWPPGGGNYNEQFF
TGTGCCAGCAGCTGGCCCCCTGGCGGGGGGAACTACAATGAGCAGTTCTTC
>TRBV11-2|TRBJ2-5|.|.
CASSSGRQETQYF
TGTGCCAGCAGCTCAGGGCGGCAAGAGACCCAGTACTTC
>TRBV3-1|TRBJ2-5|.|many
CASSQDYPGRNQYF
TGTGCCAGCAGCCAAGATTATCCGGGGAGGAACCAGTACTTC
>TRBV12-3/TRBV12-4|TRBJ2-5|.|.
CASSLDSRETQYF
TGTGCCAGCAGCTTGGACAGTAGAGAGACCCAGTACTTC
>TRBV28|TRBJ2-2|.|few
CASTPGGANTGELFF
TGTGCCAGCACCCCGGGCGGGGCGAACACCGGGGAGCTGTTTTTT
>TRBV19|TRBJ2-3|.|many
CASRGGVSTDTQYF
TGTGCCAGTAGGGGCGGGGTCAGCACAGATACGCAGTATTTT
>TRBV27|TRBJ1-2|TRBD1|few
CASSRDRSYGYTF
TGTGCCAGCAGCCGGGACAGGAGCTATGGCTACACCTTC
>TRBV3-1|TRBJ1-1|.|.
CASSHMTDEAFF
TGTGCCAGCAGCCACATGACAGATGAAGCTTTCTTT
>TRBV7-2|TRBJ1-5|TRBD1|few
CASSKDRAQPQHF
TGTGCCAGCAGCAAGGACAGGGCGCAGCCCCAGCATTTT
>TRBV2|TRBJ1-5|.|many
CASKVTRNQPQHF
TGTGCCAGCAAAGTGACTCGCAATCAGCCCCAGCATTTT
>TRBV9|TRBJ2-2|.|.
CASSVASPGELFF
TGTGCCAGCAGCGTAGCTAGTCCCGGGGAGCTGTTTTTT
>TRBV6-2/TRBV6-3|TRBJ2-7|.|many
CASTQQKSSYEQYF
TGTGCCAGCACTCAGCAGAAGAGCTCCTACGAGCAGTACTTC
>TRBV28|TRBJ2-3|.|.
CATNQVDTQYF
TGTGCCACGAACCAGGTCGATACGCAGTATTTT
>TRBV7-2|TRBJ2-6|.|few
CASSLAGGANVLTF
TGTGCCAGCAGCTTAGCAGGGGGGGCCAACGTCCTGACTTTC
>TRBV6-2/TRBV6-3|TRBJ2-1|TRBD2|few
CASSSLKGLAVSSYNEQFF
TGTGCCAGCAGTAGTCTGAAGGGACTAGCGGTTAGCTCCTACAATGAGCAGTTCTTC
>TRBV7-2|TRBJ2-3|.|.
CASSLGQGGRDTQYF
TGTGCCAGCAGCTTAGGGCAGGGGGGACGGGATACGCAGTATTTT
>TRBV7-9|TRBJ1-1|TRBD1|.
CASSFGQGAMNTEAFF
TGTGCCAGCAGCTTCGGACAGGGGGCCATGAACACTGAAGCTTTCTTT
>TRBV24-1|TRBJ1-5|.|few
CATSDSRTAPQHF
TGTGCCACCAGTGACTCCCGAACGGCGCCCCAGCATTTT
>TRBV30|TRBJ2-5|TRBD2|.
CAWITPGLAGGGAETQYF
TGTGCCTGGATCACTCCGGGACTAGCGGGGGGCGGGGCAGAGACCCAGTACTTC
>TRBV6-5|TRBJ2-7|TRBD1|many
CASSTGTGGGEQYF
TGTGCCAGCAGTACCGGGACAGGGGGCGGCGAGCAGTACTTC
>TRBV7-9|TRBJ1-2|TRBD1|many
CASSLATGGGAGGYTF
TGTGCCAGCAGCTTAGCTACAGGGGGCGGTGCCGGTGGCTACACCTTC
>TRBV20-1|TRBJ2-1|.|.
CSARGPRADEQFF
TGCAGTGCTAGAGGCCCACGTGCCGATGAGCAGTTCTTC
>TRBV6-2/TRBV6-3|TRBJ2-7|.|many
CASSQTTSRGNEQYF
TGTGCCAGCAGTCAGACGACATCTCGGGGCAACGAGCAGTACTTC
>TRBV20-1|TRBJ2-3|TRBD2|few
CSARAGGLSQVTDTQYF
TGCAGTGCTAGAGCGGGAGGGCTAAGTCAAGTAACAGATACGCAGTATTTT
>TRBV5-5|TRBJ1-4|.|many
CASSLGATNEKLFF
TGTGCCAGCAGCTTGGGGGCAACTAATGAAAAACTGTTTTTT
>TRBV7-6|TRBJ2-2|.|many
CASSLKGWTGELFF
TGTGCCAGCAGCTTAAAGGGATGGACCGGGGAGCTGTTTTTT
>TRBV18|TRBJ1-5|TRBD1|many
CASSPWDRRNQPQHF
TGTGCCAGCTCACCCTGGGACAGGAGAAATCAGCCCCAGCATTTT
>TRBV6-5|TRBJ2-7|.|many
CATSGKNYEQYF
TGTGCCACCTCAGGGAAGAACTACGAGCAGTACTTC
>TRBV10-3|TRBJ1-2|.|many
CAISGEGRAYF
TGTGCCATCAGTGGCGAAGGCAGGGCCTACTTC
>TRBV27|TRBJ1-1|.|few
CASSFSAGRNEAFF
TGTGCCAGCAGTTTCTCAGCGGGGCGAAATGAAGCTTTCTTT
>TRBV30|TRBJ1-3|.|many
CAFGPGNTIYF
TGTGCCTTTGGGCCTGGAAACACCATATATTTT
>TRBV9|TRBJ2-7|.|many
CASSVDPMASYEQYF
TGTGCCAGCAGCGTAGACCCCATGGCATCCTACGAGCAGTACTTC
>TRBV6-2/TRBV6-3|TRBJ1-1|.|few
CASTKSGAVTEAFF
TGTGCCAGCACCAAATCCGGGGCAGTCACTGAAGCTTTCTTT
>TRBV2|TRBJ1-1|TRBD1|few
CASSERDRRAFF
TGTGCCAGCAGTGAACGGGACAGACGAGCTTTCTTT
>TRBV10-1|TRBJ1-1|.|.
CASSETGSGRTEAFF
TGCGCCAGCAGTGAGACAGGGAGTGGAAGAACTGAAGCTTTCTTT
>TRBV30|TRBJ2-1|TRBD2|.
CAWSVVGGAADEQFF
TGTGCCTGGAGTGTAGTCGGGGGGGCCGCGGATGAGCAGTTCTTC
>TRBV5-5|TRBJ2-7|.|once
CASSLGLEVYEQYF
TGTGCCAGCAGCTTGGGTTTGGAGGTCTACGAGCAGTACTTC
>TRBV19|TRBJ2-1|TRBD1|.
CASRGDRGSKEQFF
TGTGCCAGTAGAGGGGACAGGGGGAGTAAAGAGCAGTTCTTC
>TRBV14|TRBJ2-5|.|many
CASSQLEETQYF
TGTGCCAGCAGCCAACTCGAGGAGACCCAGTACTTC
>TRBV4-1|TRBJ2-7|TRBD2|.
CASSHLAGEAREQYF
TGCGCCAGCAGCCACCTAGCGGGAGAGGCTCGGGAGCAGTACTTC
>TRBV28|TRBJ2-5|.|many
CASSFMGESETQYF
TGTGCCAGCAGTTTTATGGGCGAGTCGGAGACCCAGTACTTC
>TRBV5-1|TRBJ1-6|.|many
CASSLTTDYNSPLHF
TGCGCCAGCAGCTTGACAACGGACTATAATTCACCCCTCCACTTT